This T cell receptor (beta chain) was observed in a study of OX40 agonist ivuxolimab in advanced cancers. Study at large: The study treated patients with ivuxolimab, an agonistic anti-OX40 (CD134) antibody. With a range of roughly 23 to 90, age averaged roughly 61 years, and around 83% were male. People who had prior anti-PD-1, anti-PD-L1 or anti-CTLA-4 therapy could take part, and less than 50% had some.

On this clone itself: Its antigen remains unidentified.

Trimming took off 3 bases at V and 2 bases at J, with 9 bases between the two ends. Germline CDR1 reads LNHNV; CDR2 reads YYDKDF (reference sequence). CDR3 length: 14 residues. Whole-study results and caveats: More expanded clones were found, on average, in CD8+ than in CD4+ T cells.

Repertoires were generated with immunoSEQ multiplex PCR, while TCRdb's copy carries only in-frame clones and drops some. The data contain fewer than 85,000 clones, more than 75% of them seen just once; the ten biggest clones take up roughly 0.37%. The receptor was isolated from an adult with an advanced solid tumor such as melanoma, head and neck, liver or kidney cancer. The chain couples TRBV15 to TRBJ2-3; perhaps TRBD2 as D (5 bases). Sequencing used CD4+ or CD8+ T cells sorted from blood, obtained in a trial of the OX40 agonist ivuxolimab. In DNA, the CDR3 is TGTGCCACCAGCAGGGACTTGATCACAGATACGCAGTATTTT. Translation: CATSRDLITDTQYF.